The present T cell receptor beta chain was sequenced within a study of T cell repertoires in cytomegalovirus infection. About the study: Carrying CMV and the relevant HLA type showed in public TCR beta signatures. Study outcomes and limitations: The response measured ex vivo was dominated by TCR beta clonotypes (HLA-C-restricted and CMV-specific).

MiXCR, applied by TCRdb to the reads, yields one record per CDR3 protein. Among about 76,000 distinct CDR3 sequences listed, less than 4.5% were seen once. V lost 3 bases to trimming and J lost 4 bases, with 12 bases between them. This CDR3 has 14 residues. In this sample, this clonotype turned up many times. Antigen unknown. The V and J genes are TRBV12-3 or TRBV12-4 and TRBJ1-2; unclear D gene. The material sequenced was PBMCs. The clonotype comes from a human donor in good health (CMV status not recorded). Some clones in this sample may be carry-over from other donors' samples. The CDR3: CASSLVTQTYGYTF. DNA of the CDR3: TGTGCCAGCAGTTTGGTCACACAGACCTATGGCTACACCTTC.